Presented here are 28 T cell receptor beta chains from one specimen sequenced in a study of T cell responses to AZD1222 COVID-19 vaccine. Method: immunoSEQ multiplex PCR; TCRdb's copy keeps in-frame clones and lacks some. The sample records 140,000 to 150,000 clones, around 89% being singletons. The sequencing here drew on peripheral blood, taken on day 0 of AZD1222 vaccination. These receptors all come from an adult in good health.

The chain combines TRBV9 with TRBJ1-1; a weak D match, TRBD1 (5 bases). This CDR3 spans 15 amino acids. The V gene's germline CDR1 is SGDLS and CDR2 YYNGEE. V lost 3 bases to trimming and J lost 5 bases, with 17 bases between them. The CDR3 DNA reads TGTGCCAGCAGCGGGCCCCAGGGAGGCGGTACTGAAGCTTTCTTT. It translates to CASSGPQGGGTEAFF.

V is TRBV6-6 and J is TRBJ1-2; 7 bases match TRBD1. CDR1 and CDR2 from the germline V gene are MNHNY and SVGAGI (reference sequence). The CDR3 covers 13 residues. The V segment lost 6 bases and the J segment 3 bases; nucleotides outside the gene matches: 4. The CDR3 nucleotides read TGTGCCAGCAGCCCTACAGGGGACTATGGCTACACCTTC. This codes for CASSPTGDYGYTF.

This chain uses TRBV21-1 with TRBJ2-2; the listed D gene, TRBD1, was not tested against the DNA. TRBV21-1 represents a pseudogene. The CDR3 has 20 residues. In DNA form, the CDR3 reads TGTGCCAGCAGCAATAGGCAAAGGACAGGGGATTTCGCGAACACCGGGGAGCTGTTTTTT. It translates to CASSNRQRTGDFANTGELFF.

This clone has a single count. The genes are TRBV5-1 and TRBJ1-1; 12 positions agree with TRBD1. With 2 bases clipped from V and 5 bases from J, the junction kept 7 bases outside the gene matches. In germline, CDR1 is SGHRS, CDR2 YFSETQ. This CDR3 is built from 16 residues. CDR3 DNA: TGCGCCAGCAGCTTAGAGGGACAGGGGGCGAGGACTGAAGCTTTCTTT. Protein product: CASSLEGQGARTEAFF.

The gene calls are TRBV20-1 and TRBJ2-7; D is tentatively TRBD1 or TRBD2 (5 bases each). This CDR3 has 15 amino acids. Germline CDR1 is DFQATT and CDR2 is SNEGSKA (reference sequence). Trimming took off 3 bases at V and 2 bases at J, with 17 bases between the two ends. The CDR3 loop reads CSASWGRDPAYEQYF. The CDR3 DNA sequence: TGCAGTGCTAGTTGGGGCAGGGACCCAGCCTACGAGCAGTACTTC.

This chain uses TRBV18 with TRBJ1-1, with TRBD1 matching over 10 bases. Germline V gives CDR1 KGHSH, CDR2 LQKENI. CDR3 length equals 15 residues. V trimming: 3 bases; J trimming: 5 bases; junction bases outside the gene matches: 6. The CDR3 protein is CASSPPGTGVTEAFF. DNA of the CDR3: TGTGCCAGCTCACCTCCCGGGACAGGGGTTACTGAAGCTTTCTTT.

This chain links TRBV6-5 with TRBJ1-6; D perhaps matches TRBD1 (5 bases). Per germline, CDR1 MNHEY and CDR2 SVGAGI. CDR3 length: 15 residues. Trimming left V 6 bases short and J 10 bases short, with 19 bases between. CDR3 DNA: TGTGCCAGCAGCCGAACTACCGGGGGTGGATCACCCCTCCACTTT. Translating it yields CASSRTTGGGSPLHF.

The rearrangement links TRBV30 to TRBJ1-2; possibly TRBD1 for D (5 bases). Germline V gives CDR1 GTSNPN, CDR2 SVGIG (reference sequence). Trimming pared 0 bases from V and 8 bases from J, leaving 13 bases between. This CDR3 contains 13 residues. DNA for the CDR3: TGTGCCTGGAGTGTACGTGTCAGGGAAGGCTACACCTTC. Residues: CAWSVRVREGYTF. The entire variable domain, with the rest obtained from reference TRBV30 and TRBJ1-2, is as follows: SQTIHQWPATLVQPVGSPLSLECTVEGTSNPNLYWYRQAAGRGLQLLFYSVGIGQISSEVPQNLSASRPQDRQFILSSKKLLLSDSGFYLCAWSVRVREGYTFGSGTRLTVV.

DNA for the CDR3: TGTGCCAGCAGCGTATGGGACGCGAACACCGGGGAGCTGTTTTTT. The encoded protein is CASSVWDANTGELFF. This rearrangement joins TRBV9 to TRBJ2-2; perhaps D is TRBD1 or TRBD2 (5 bases each). The CDR3 is made up of 15 amino acids. In germline, CDR1 is SGDLS, CDR2 YYNGEE. Trimming removed 1 base at V and 0 bases at J, with 7 bases between.

This clone was observed a few times. The chain is built from TRBV6-5 and TRBJ1-1, with D uncertain. The CDR3 spans 11 residues. The germline V gene encodes CDR1 MNHEY and CDR2 SVGAGI. Trimming removed 6 bases from V and 7 bases from J, with 9 bases in between. The CDR3 loop reads CASRGILEAFF. The CDR3 coding sequence is TGTGCCAGCAGGGGGATTCTTGAAGCTTTCTTT.

The chain carries TRBV5-8 and TRBJ2-1; the match to TRBD1 covers 7 bases. Germline lookup yields CDR1 SGHTS and CDR2 YDEGEE. V was clipped by 4 bases and J by 4 bases; unmatched bases: 5. The CDR3 has 14 amino acids. The CDR3 DNA is TGTGCCAGCAGCCTAGGACAGGATTACAATGAGCAGTTCTTC. Translating it yields CASSLGQDYNEQFF.

The V gene is TRBV2, the J gene TRBJ2-7, with D possibly TRBD1 on 5 matching bases. CDR1 and CDR2 from the germline V gene are SNHLY and FYNNEI. CDR3 size: 18 residues. Between the trimmed V and J ends, which lost 2 bases and 2 bases, there was a span of 22 bases. The CDR3 nucleotides are TGTGCCAGCAGTGAACGCGTAATTGGACAAGCGCGGACCTACGAGCAGTACTTC. Translation gives CASSERVIGQARTYEQYF.

This clone occurred once. The chain carries TRBV7-9 and TRBJ2-5; D perhaps matches TRBD2 (5 bases). The CDR3 runs to 14 residues. Germline CDR1 and CDR2: SEHNR and FQNEAQ (reference sequence). V was shortened by 5 bases and J by 14 bases, with 24 bases between the two germline ends. CDR3 sequence: CASSKVGGAVEGYF. The CDR3 DNA reads as TGTGCCAGCAGCAAAGTGGGTGGCGCGGTAGAGGGATACTTC.

The chain employs TRBV7-5 and TRBJ1-5. TRBV7-5 is recorded as a pseudogene. The CDR3 covers 16 residues. CDR3 sequence (DNA): TGTGTCAGAAGCTTAGAGGCGCGGAGTAGCAATCAGCCCCAGCATTTT. Protein sequence: CVRSLEARSSNQPQHF.

J is TRBJ2-6 and V is TRBV19; D is ambiguous. CDR3 length equals 17 residues. Per germline, CDR1 LNHDA and CDR2 SQIVND (reference sequence). V gave up 0 bases and J gave up 2 bases, with 11 bases separating them. The CDR3 sequence: CASSIDLWGTGANVLTF. The DNA of the CDR3 is TGTGCCAGTAGTATAGATCTTTGGGGAACTGGGGCCAACGTCCTGACTTTC.

The chain links TRBV6-1 to TRBJ1-2; no clear D gene. The ends were cut back, 6 bases at V and 2 bases at J, with 10 bases in the middle. Germline V gives CDR1 MNHNS, CDR2 SASEGT. The CDR3 is made up of 13 amino acids. For the CDR3, the DNA is TGTGCCAGCAGCCACCCAGTGAACTATGGCTACACCTTC. This codes for CASSHPVNYGYTF.

The chain combines TRBV5-6 with TRBJ1-3; D gene uncertain. CDR3 length: 13 residues. The germline V gene encodes CDR1 SGHDT and CDR2 YYEEEE. The V end was cut by 2 bases, the J end by 9 bases, with 12 bases between. The CDR3 reads CASSFGGGSTIYF. The CDR3 region has the DNA TGTGCCAGCAGCTTCGGTGGAGGGTCCACCATATATTTT. Together with reference TRBV5-6 and TRBJ1-3, the CDR3 gives the full variable domain: DAGVTQSPTHLIKTRGQQVTLRCSPKSGHDTVSWYQQALGQGPQFIFQYYEEEERQRGNFPDRFSGHQFPNYSSELNVNALLLGDSALYLCASSFGGGSTIYFGEGSWLTVV.

The chain combines TRBV10-3 with TRBJ2-7; D tentatively fits TRBD1 or TRBD2 (5 bases each). The CDR3 sequence is 16 residues long. The V and J ends lost 8 bases and 2 bases respectively, with 22 bases between them. Germline V CDR1 and CDR2: ENHRY, SYGVKD. The CDR3 bases are TGTGCCATCCTCGGGGTGGCCTGGGGGTCCCCCTACGAGCAGTACTTC. It codes for CAILGVAWGSPYEQYF.

The J gene is TRBJ1-5, the V gene TRBV9, with 7 bases lining up with TRBD1. This CDR3 contains 14 residues. Germline values: CDR1 SGDLS, CDR2 YYNGEE. V lost 3 bases and J lost 1; bases outside the gene matches: 1. CDR3 sequence: CASSEGQSNQPQHF. The CDR3 DNA follows: TGTGCCAGCAGCGAGGGACAGAGCAATCAGCCCCAGCATTTT.

The J gene is TRBJ1-3, the V gene TRBV3-1 (or the pseudogene TRBV3-2); D not certain. The V end was cut by 8 bases, the J end by 0 bases, with 11 bases between. The CDR3 runs to 14 residues. Per germline, CDR1 LGHDT and CDR2 YNNKEL (reference sequence). The CDR3 coding sequence is TGTGCCAGCTCCCCGAGGACCTCTGGAAACACCATATATTTT. Its translation is CASSPRTSGNTIYF.

The chain carries TRBV6-5 and TRBJ1-1; weak D call: TRBD1 (5 bases). Trimming removed 0 bases at V and 7 bases at J, with 9 bases between. CDR1 is MNHEY, CDR2 SVGAGI, per germline. The CDR3 consists of 13 residues. The CDR3 region is CASSYSIGVEAFF. In DNA, the CDR3 is TGTGCCAGCAGTTACTCGATAGGGGTTGAAGCTTTCTTT.

The count of this clone is one. The rearrangement links TRBV6-4 to TRBJ1-6; D is unclear. There are 14 residues in the CDR3. V was trimmed by 3 bases and J by 9 bases, leaving 12 bases between them. Germline values: CDR1 MRHNA, CDR2 SNTAGT. The CDR3 loop is CASSESLLGSPLHF. The DNA of the CDR3 is TGTGCCAGCAGTGAAAGCCTACTGGGTTCACCCCTCCACTTT.

This chain joins TRBV25-1 and TRBJ1-5; 8 bases are shared with TRBD1. The junction had 5 bases not matched to a gene; V was cut back by 7 bases and J by 6 bases. In germline, CDR1 is MGHDK, CDR2 SYGVNS. CDR3 length: 13 amino acids. The CDR3 DNA is TGTGCCAGCACGGACAGGGAGGGTCAGCCCCAGCATTTT. Translated, it gives CASTDREGQPQHF.

This chain connects TRBV27 to TRBJ1-3, with D perhaps TRBD1 (5 bases). The CDR3 consists of 18 residues. The ends were cut back, 5 bases at V and 7 bases at J, with 27 bases in the middle. Germline V lookup: CDR1 MNHEY, CDR2 SMNVEV (reference sequence). CDR3 nucleotide sequence: TGTGCCAGCAGTCGGGCAGGGTTCGCCGCTGGCTCCTGGAACACCATATATTTT. Its protein is CASSRAGFAAGSWNTIYF.

The CDR3: CASSPLVGGPPYGYTF. Written as DNA, the CDR3 is TGTGCCAGCAGCCCCTTAGTTGGTGGGCCTCCCTATGGCTACACCTTC. The chain has TRBV11-3 and TRBJ1-2, with D uncertain. CDR1 and CDR2 (germline): SGHNT, YENEEA. The CDR3 runs to 16 residues. Trimming removed 5 bases at V and 4 bases at J, with 20 bases between.

The DNA of the CDR3 is TGTGCCAGCAGCTCCTACGGGACTAGCGGGAGTTACGAGCAGTACTTC. Amino acids: CASSSYGTSGSYEQYF. V gene TRBV7-2 combines with J gene TRBJ2-7, with 14 positions matching TRBD2. J gave up 4 bases and V 4 bases, and 6 bases lay outside the gene matches. Germline V gives CDR1 SGHTA, CDR2 FQGNSA. CDR3 length equals 16 residues.

The chain employs TRBV2 and TRBJ2-7; 7 bases are a match to TRBD2. Germline-derived CDR1 and CDR2 are SNHLY and FYNNEI. J lost 5 bases, V lost 5 bases, and 15 bases had no gene match. This CDR3 comprises 16 residues. This chain's CDR3 is CASSYTSADSGDEQYF. In DNA, the CDR3 is TGTGCCAGCAGTTATACTAGCGCCGACTCGGGGGACGAGCAGTACTTC.

The chain combines TRBV4-1 with TRBJ1-5; D is unresolved. Germline lookup yields CDR1 MGHRA and CDR2 YSYEKL. Trimming removed 3 bases from V and 7 bases from J, with 7 bases in between. The CDR3 has 12 amino acids. The CDR3 reads CASSHLGQPQHF. The CDR3 nucleotides are TGCGCCAGCAGCCACCTAGGGCAGCCCCAGCATTTT.